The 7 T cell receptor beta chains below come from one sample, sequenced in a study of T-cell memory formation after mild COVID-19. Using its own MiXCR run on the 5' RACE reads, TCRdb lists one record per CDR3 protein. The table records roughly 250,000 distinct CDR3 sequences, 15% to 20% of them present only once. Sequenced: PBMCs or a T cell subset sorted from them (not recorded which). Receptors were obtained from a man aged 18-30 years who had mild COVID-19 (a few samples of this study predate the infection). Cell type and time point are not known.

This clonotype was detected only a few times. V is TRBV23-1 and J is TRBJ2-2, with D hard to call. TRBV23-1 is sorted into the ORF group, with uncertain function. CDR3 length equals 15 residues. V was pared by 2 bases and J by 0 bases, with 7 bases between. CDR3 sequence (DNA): TGCGCCAGCAGTCAAGGCGTCTCGAACACCGGGGAGCTGTTTTTT. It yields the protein CASSQGVSNTGELFF.

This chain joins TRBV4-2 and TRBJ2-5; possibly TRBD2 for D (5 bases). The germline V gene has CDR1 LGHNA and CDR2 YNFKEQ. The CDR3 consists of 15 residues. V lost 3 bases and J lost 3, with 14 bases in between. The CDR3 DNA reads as TGTGCCAGCAGCCAGGAGCGGACGGTTAAAGAGACCCAGTACTTC. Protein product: CASSQERTVKETQYF.

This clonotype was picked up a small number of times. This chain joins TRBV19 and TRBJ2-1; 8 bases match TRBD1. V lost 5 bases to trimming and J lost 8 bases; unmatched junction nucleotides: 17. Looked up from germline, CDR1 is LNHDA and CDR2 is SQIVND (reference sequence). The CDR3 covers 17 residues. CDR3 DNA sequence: TGTGCCAGTAGTCGACGACAGGGGCAGGTTTTGTATTATGAGCAGTTCTTC. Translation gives CASSRRQGQVLYYEQFF.

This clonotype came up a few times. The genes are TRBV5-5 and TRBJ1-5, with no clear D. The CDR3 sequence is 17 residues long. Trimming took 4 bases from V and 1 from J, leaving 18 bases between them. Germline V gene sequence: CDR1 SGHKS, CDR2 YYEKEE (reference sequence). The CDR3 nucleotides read TGTGCCAGCAGCATCGTGCCGGGTCCGGGCAGCAATCAGCCCCAGCATTTT. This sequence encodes CASSIVPGPGSNQPQHF.

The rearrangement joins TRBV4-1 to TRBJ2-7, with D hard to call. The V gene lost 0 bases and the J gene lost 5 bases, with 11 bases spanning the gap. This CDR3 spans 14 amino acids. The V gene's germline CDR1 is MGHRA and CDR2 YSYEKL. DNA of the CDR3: TGCGCCAGCAGCCAAGATGAAACCCGAGACGAGCAGTACTTC. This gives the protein CASSQDETRDEQYF.

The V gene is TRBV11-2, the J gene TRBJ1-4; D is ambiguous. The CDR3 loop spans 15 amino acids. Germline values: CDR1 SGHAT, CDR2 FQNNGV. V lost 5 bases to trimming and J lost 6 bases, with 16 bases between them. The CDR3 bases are TGTGCCAGCAGCCCCAGGATAGGGCCTTATGAAAAACTGTTTTTT. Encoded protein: CASSPRIGPYEKLFF.

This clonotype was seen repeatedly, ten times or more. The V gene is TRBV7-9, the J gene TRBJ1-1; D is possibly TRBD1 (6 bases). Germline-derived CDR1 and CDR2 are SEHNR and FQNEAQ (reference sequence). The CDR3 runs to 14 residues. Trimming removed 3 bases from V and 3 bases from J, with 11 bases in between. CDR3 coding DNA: TGTGCCAGCAGCTTTTATACAGGGCACACTGAAGCTTTCTTT. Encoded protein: CASSFYTGHTEAFF.